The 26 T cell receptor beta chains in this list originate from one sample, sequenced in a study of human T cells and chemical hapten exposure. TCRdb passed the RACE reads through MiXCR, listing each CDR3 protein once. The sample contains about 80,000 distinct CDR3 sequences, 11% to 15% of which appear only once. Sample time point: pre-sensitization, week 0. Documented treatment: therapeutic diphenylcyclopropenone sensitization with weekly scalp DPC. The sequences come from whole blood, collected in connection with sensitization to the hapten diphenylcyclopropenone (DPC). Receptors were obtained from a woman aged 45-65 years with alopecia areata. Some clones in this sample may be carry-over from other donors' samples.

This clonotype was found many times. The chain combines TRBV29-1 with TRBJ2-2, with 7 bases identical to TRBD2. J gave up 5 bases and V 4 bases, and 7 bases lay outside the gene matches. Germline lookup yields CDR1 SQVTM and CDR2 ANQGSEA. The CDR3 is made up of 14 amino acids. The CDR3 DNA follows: TGCAGCGTTGGCCCCCCGGGGGGAACCGGGGAGCTGTTTTTT. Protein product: CSVGPPGGTGELFF.

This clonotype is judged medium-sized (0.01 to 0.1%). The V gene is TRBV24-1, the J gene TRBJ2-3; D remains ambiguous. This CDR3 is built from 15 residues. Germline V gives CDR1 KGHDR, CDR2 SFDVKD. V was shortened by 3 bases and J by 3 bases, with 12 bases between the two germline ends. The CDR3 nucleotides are TGTGCCACCAGTGATACTCAGCTGCTTACAGATACGCAGTATTTT. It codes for CATSDTQLLTDTQYF.

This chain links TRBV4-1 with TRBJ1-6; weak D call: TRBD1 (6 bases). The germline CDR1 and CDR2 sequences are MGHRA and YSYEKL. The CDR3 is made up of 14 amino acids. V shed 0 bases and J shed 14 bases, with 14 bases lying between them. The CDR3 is CASSQESTGSTLHF. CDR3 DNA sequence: TGCGCCAGCAGCCAAGAGTCAACAGGGAGCACCCTCCACTTT.

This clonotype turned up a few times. As DNA, the CDR3 is TGCGCCAGCAGCTTAGGGAACAGGGGATTGAACACTGAAGCTTTCTTT. This translates into CASSLGNRGLNTEAFF. The chain joins TRBV5-1 to TRBJ1-1, with TRBD1 identical over 7 bases. The junction had 7 bases not matched to a gene; V was cut back by 2 bases and J by 0 bases. The CDR3 extends over 16 amino acids. Germline CDR1 reads SGHRS; CDR2 reads YFSETQ.

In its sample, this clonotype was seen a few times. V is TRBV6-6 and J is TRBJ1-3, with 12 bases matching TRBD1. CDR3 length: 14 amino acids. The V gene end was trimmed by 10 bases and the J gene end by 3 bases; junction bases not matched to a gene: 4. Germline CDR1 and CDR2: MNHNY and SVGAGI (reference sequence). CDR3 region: CATWDRGLGNTIYF. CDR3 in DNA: TGTGCCACGTGGGACAGGGGGCTTGGAAACACCATATATTTT.

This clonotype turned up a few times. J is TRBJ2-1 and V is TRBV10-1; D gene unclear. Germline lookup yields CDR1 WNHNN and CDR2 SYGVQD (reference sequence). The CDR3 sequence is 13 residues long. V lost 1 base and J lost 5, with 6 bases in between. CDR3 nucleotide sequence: TGCGCCAGCAGTGAGTATACAGACAATGAGCAGTTCTTC. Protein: CASSEYTDNEQFF.

For the CDR3, the DNA is TGTGCCAGCAGCCAAGGTCTAGAATTCAATGAGCAGTTCTTC. It encodes CASSQGLEFNEQFF. V gene TRBV3-1 combines with J gene TRBJ2-1; D unresolved. V was pared by 1 base and J by 6 bases, with 10 bases between. Per germline, CDR1 LGHDT and CDR2 YNNKEL (reference sequence). The CDR3 extends over 14 amino acids.

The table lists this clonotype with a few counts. CDR3 sequence reads: CASSASTSTDTQYF. CDR3 DNA sequence: TGTGCCAGTAGTGCGTCTACTAGCACAGATACGCAGTATTTT. This sequence joins TRBV19 and TRBJ2-3; D remains unclear. The CDR3 is made up of 14 amino acids. CDR1 and CDR2 (germline): LNHDA, SQIVND (reference sequence). Trimming removed 5 bases from V and 0 bases from J, with 9 bases in between.

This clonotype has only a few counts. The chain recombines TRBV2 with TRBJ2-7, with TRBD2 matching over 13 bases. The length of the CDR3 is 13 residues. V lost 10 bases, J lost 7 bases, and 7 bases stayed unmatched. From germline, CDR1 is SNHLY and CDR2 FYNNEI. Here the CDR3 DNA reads TGTGCCACCGGGACTAGCGGGGAAAGGGAGCAGTACTTC. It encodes CATGTSGEREQYF.

Written as DNA, the CDR3 is TGTGCCAGCAGTCCCCGGACTACCTACAATGAGCAGTTCTTC. This sequence encodes CASSPRTTYNEQFF. The chain carries TRBV12-3 or TRBV12-4 and TRBJ2-1, with D possibly being TRBD2 (6 bases). Trimming removed 5 bases at V and 2 bases at J, with 10 bases between. The CDR3 spans 14 residues.

CDR3 sequence (DNA): TGTGCCAGCTTTGACAGGGGGCCCTCTGGGGCCAACGTCCTGACTTTC. This translates into CASFDRGPSGANVLTF. The V gene is TRBV2, the J gene TRBJ2-6, with 10 bases aligning to TRBD1. This CDR3 region has 16 residues. Germline assignment: CDR1 SNHLY and CDR2 FYNNEI. J gave up 0 bases and V 8 bases, and 4 bases lay outside the gene matches.

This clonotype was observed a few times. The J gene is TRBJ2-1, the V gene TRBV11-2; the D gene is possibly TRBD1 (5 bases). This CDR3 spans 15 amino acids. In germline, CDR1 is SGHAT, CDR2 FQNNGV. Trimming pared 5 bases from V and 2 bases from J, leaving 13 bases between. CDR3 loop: CASSPRQYTYNEQFF. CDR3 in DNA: TGTGCCAGCAGCCCCCGACAGTATACCTACAATGAGCAGTTCTTC.

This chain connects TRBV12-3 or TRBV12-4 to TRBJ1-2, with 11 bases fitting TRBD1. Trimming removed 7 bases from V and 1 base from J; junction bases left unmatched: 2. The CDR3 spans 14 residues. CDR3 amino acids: CASTGTGGNYGYTF. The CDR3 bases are TGTGCCAGCACCGGGACAGGGGGTAACTATGGCTACACCTTC.

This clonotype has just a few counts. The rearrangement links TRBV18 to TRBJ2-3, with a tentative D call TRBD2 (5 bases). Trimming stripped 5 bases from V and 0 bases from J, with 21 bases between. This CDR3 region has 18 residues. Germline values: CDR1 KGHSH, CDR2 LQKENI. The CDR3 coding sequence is TGTGCCAGCTCATCAGATAGTGAGCGGTACACTAGCACAGATACGCAGTATTTT. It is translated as CASSSDSERYTSTDTQYF.

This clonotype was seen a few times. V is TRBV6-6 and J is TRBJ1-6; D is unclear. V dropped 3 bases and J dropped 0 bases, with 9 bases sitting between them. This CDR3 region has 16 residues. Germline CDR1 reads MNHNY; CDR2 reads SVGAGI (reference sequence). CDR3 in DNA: TGTGCCAGCAGTTATGAGCCCAGCTCCTATAATTCACCCCTCCACTTT. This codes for CASSYEPSSYNSPLHF.

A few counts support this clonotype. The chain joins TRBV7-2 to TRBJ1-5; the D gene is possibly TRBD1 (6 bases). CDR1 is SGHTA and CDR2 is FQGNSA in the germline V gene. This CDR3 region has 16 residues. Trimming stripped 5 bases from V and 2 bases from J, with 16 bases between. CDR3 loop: CASSPNSGEGNQPQHF. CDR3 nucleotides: TGTGCCAGCAGCCCCAATTCAGGGGAAGGCAATCAGCCCCAGCATTTT.

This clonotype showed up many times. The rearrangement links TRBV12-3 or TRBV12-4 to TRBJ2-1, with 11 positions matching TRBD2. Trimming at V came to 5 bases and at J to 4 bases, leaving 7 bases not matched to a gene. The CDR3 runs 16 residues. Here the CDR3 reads CASSPTGTSGYNEQFF. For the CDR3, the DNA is TGTGCCAGCAGTCCTACCGGGACTAGCGGATACAATGAGCAGTTCTTC.

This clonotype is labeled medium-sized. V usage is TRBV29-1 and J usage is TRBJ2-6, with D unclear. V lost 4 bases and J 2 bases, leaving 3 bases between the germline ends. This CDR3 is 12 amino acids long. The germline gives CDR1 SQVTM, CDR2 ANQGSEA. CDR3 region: CSVAAGANVLTF. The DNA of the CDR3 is TGCAGCGTTGCGGCTGGGGCCAACGTCCTGACTTTC.

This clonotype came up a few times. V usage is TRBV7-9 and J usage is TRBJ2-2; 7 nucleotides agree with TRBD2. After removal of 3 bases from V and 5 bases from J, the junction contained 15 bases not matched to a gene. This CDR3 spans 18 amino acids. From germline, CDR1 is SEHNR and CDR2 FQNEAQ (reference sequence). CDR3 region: CASSLPERRGRGTGELFF. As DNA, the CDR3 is TGTGCCAGCAGCTTGCCCGAGCGGCGCGGGAGAGGGACCGGGGAGCTGTTTTTT. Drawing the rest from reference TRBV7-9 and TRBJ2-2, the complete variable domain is DTGVSQNPRHKITKRGQNVTFRCDPISEHNRLYWYRQTLGQGPEFLTYFQNEAQLEKSRLLSDRFSAERPKGSFSTLEIQRTEQGDSAMYLCASSLPERRGRGTGELFFGEGSRLTVL.

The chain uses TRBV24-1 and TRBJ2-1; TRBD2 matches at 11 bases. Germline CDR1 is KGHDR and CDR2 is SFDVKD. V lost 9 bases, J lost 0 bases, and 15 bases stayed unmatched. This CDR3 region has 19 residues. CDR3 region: CATARSGLAGISSYNEQFF. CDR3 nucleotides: TGTGCCACCGCAAGGTCCGGACTAGCGGGTATTAGCTCCTACAATGAGCAGTTCTTC.

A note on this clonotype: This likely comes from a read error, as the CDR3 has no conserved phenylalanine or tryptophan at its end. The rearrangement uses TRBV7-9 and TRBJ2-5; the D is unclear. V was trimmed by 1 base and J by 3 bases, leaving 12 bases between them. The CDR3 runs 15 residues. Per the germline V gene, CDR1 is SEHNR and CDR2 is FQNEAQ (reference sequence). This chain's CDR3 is CASSLVAEIKETQYS. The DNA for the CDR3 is TGTGCCAGCAGCTTAGTCGCGGAAATAAAAGAGACCCAGTACTCC.

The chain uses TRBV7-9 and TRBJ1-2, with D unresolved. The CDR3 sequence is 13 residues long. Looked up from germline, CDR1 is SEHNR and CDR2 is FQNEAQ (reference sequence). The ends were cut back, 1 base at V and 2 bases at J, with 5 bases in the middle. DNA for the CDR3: TGTGCCAGCAGCTTAGACGGAAACTATGGCTACACCTTC. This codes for CASSLDGNYGYTF.

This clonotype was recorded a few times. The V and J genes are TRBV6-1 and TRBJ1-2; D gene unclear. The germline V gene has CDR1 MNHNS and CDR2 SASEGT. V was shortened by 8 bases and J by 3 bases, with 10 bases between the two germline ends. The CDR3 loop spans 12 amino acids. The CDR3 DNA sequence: TGTGCCAGCTATCCTGGGTACTATGGCTACACCTTC. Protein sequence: CASYPGYYGYTF.

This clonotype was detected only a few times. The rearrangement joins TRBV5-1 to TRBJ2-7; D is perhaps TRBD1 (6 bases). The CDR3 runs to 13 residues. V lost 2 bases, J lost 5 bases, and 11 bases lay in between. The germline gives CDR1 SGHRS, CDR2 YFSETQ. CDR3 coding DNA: TGCGCCAGCAGCTTCAGTACAGGGAACGAGCAGTACTTC. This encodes CASSFSTGNEQYF. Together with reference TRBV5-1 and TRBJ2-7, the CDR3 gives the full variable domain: KAGVTQTPRYLIKTRGQQVTLSCSPISGHRSVSWYQQTPGQGLQFLFEYFSETQRNKGNFPGRFSGRQFSNSRSEMNVSTLELGDSALYLCASSFSTGNEQYFGPGTRLTVT.

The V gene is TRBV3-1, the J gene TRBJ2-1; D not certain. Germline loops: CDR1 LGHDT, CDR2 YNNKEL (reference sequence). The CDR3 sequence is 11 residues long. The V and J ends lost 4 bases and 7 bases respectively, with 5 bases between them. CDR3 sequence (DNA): TGTGCCAGCAGCCGAATAAATGAGCAGTTCTTC. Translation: CASSRINEQFF.

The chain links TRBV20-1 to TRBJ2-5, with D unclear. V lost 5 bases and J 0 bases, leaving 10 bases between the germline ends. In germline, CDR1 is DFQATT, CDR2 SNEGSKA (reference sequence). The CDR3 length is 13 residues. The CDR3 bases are TGCAGTGCTGTTAGGCAGTACCAAGAGACCCAGTACTTC. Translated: CSAVRQYQETQYF.